This T cell receptor beta chain came from a study of shared clonotypes between healthy human individuals (dated by TCRdb to about 2020). Regarding the complete study: Three men and a couple of women, aged 18 to 49 years, made up the cohort. For each donor, CD4 naive and CD4 memory were each given three plates, CD8 naive was given two plates, and CD8 memory was given one plate. The study deeply sequenced blood TCR repertoires of five healthy adults to estimate repertoire size and the extent of clonotype sharing between individuals. Different laboratories and diverse techniques were used to prepare libraries and sequence TCR repertoires, to increase sequencing depth and limit assay-specific biases. Between about 0.85 and 9.5 billion PBMCs per donor were obtained by leukapheresis. What the research found in general, with its limitations: Even with the large sequencing depth, rarefaction of the sorted-subset datasets indicated that sequencing was incomplete. Across a handful of donors, 4.5% to 6.5% of naive CD4, over 3% of naive CD8, roughly 2.3% of memory CD4, and approximately 0.4% of memory CD8 clonotypes were shared. Pairwise subsampling led to the expectation that sequencing depth would affect the degree of clonotype sharing among donors. Higher generation probabilities were observed for clonotypes shared by all four sorted-subset donors than for non-shared clonotypes. Sampling was limited to blood, and TCR repertoires in tissue likely differ from TCR repertoires in blood. Larger estimated clonotype richness was generally found for naive subsets than for memory subsets. The small number of donors limited the genetic and exposure-history diversity represented.

For this clone: It has no known antigen specificity. Qualities for individual bases were not recorded, and no much larger clone is one base off.

Using the deep immunoSEQ assay, TCR CDR3 regions were amplified from genomic DNA by multiplex PCR. For each cell subset, the extracted genomic DNA was distributed evenly across all wells of several immunoSEQ 96-well plates, and each plate served as one replicate. For sorted subsets, about 200 ng genomic DNA, equal to 30,000 to 35,000 T cell genomes, was loaded into each replicate PCR. The purified libraries were quantified using a Qubit 3.0 fluorometer, sized with a Bioanalyzer 2100, and then quantified again using the KAPA Library Quantification kit. A separate single-read 150-cycle Illumina NextSeq 550 flow cell was used to sequence each immunoSEQ 96-well plate. The published analysis was carried out like this. Because the immunoSEQ output included only junctional sequences and no quality scores, the filtering could not be the same as the filtering used for full-length reads. Sequences were annotated with PyIR, a Python wrapper for IgBLAST v1.9, and V/J genes and CDR3 were assigned using IMGT germline references. Any read was removed if the V/J assignment was weak (E-value above 1e-6), the CDR3 was missing, or the read contained stop codons, out-of-frame junctions, or ambiguous translated residues. V3J clonotypes were defined as sequences sharing an identical inferred V gene, J gene, and CDR3 amino acid sequence. Percentage overlap between repertoires was computed as shared unique clonotypes divided by the size of the smaller repertoire. RTK rarefaction, the Chao1 estimator, and Recon v2.1 estimates of unobserved clonotypes were used to assess repertoire richness. Generation probabilities were computed with OLGA for all TCRbeta clonotypes obtained by the gDNA method from four donors. As stored in TCRdb, this immuneACCESS dataset retains in-frame rearrangements with V and J assigned. A fraction of the clones does not appear; measured against another copy, unresolved V genes explain less than half of the discrepancy, and the remainder lacks a known reason. D and trimming were read from the DNA, whereas the V and J calls and clone size are those reported in that table. The sample records nearly 1,000,000 clones, approximately 80% of which are singletons. Over 1.3% of the sample rests with the top ten.

The donors were healthy, HIV-negative adults who had no recently reported acute infections or vaccinations. Every donor was a Caucasian adult residing in Nashville, Tennessee, USA. CD4+ T cells were enriched by magnetic negative selection, after which naive cells were positively selected on CD45RA and the negative fraction was taken as the memory subset. Blood was obtained by leukapheresis, after which PBMCs were separated by Ficoll-Histopaque density gradient centrifugation and cryopreserved in liquid nitrogen vapor phase. Analytical flow cytometry was used to check the purity and quantity of each magnetically sorted T cell population. Each sorted fraction had its genomic DNA isolated and then quantified by UV absorbance on a Nanodrop 2000c. Including cysteine and phenylalanine, the CDR3 has 14 amino acids. Solely the CDR3 DNA is kept, with 42 bases framed from the first base. The germline V gene provides CDR1 SNHLY and CDR2 FYNNEI. V is cut by 6 bases and J by 1 base, and the space between the germline ends is 12 bases.

Material: memory CD4+ T cells sorted from blood. In the paper's terms, the cell subset or site label means: CD45RA-negative fraction. The TCR comes from a man aged 18 to 30 in good health. The rearrangement combines TRBV2 with TRBJ1-1; a confident D gene designation cannot be given. The bases are TGTGCCAGCAGCGTATATGGGGAGAACACTGAAGCTTTCTTT. This encodes CASSVYGENTEAFF.